This entry describes one T cell receptor (beta chain). Its target is not known. This sample stems from a study of PD-1 blockade in classical Hodgkin lymphoma. Sequencing was performed with immunoSEQ multiplex PCR; in TCRdb, only in-frame clones are kept and a portion is missing. The top ten clones hold roughly an eighth of a sample with 30,000 to 45,000 clones, 69% of them seen once. Study findings and constraints: Some patients started nivolumab under 1 year after ASCT, and they were excluded. Researchers reported that CD4+ TCR diversity, though not CD8+, rose significantly by C4D1. At baseline, newly diagnosed patients reportedly showed less TCR diversity than healthy donors.

Relapses following autologous stem cell transplantation were seen in all patients, with brentuximab vedotin exposure varying. CDR3 length: 12 amino acids. Germline assignment: CDR1 SGHTA and CDR2 FQGNSA. Trimming took off 1 base at V and 8 bases at J, with 5 bases between the two ends. Sequencing was performed on peripheral blood mononuclear cells (PBMCs), taken before the second cycle of nivolumab. The chain combines TRBV7-2 with TRBJ2-2; D is unresolved. The receptor's source is a human donor with classical Hodgkin lymphoma. The CDR3 sequence: CASSLEIGELFF. The CDR3, as DNA: TGTGCCAGCAGCTTAGAAATTGGGGAGCTGTTTTTT. Full variable domain (outside the CDR3, taken from reference TRBV7-2 and TRBJ2-2): GAGVSQSPSNKVTEKGKDVELRCDPISGHTALYWYRQSLGQGLEFLIYFQGNSAPDKSGLPSDRFSAERTGGSVSTLTIQRTQQEDSAVYLCASSLEIGELFFGEGSRLTVL.